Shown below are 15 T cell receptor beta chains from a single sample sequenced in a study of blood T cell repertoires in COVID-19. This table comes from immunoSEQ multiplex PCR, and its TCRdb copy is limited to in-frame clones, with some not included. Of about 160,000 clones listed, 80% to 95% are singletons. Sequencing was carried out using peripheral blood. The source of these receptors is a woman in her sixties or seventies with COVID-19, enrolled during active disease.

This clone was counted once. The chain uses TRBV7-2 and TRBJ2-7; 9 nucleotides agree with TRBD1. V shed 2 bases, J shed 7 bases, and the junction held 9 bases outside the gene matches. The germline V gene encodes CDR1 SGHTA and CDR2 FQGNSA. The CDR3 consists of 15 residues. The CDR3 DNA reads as TGTGCCAGCAGCTTATTCGGGGGACAGGGCGGGGAGCAGTACTTC. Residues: CASSLFGGQGGEQYF.

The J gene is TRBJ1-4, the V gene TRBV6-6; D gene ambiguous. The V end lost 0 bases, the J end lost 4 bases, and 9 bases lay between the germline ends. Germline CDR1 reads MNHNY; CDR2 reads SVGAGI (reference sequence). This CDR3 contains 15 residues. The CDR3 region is CASSYSTSVNEKLFF. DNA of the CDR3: TGTGCCAGCAGTTACTCGACTTCAGTTAATGAAAAACTGTTTTTT.

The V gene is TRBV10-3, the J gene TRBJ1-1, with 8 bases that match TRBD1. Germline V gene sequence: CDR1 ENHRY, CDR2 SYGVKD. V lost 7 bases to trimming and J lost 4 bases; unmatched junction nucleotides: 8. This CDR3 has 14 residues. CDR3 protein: CAITLTGDGTEAFF. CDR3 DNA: TGTGCCATCACCCTGACAGGGGACGGCACTGAAGCTTTCTTT.

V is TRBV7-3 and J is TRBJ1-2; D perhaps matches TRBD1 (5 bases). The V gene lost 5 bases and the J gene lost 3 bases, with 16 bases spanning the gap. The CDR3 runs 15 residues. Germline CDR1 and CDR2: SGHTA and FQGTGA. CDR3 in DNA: TGTGCCAGCAGCCCTAGGGGCACCCCCGACTATGGCTACACCTTC. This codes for CASSPRGTPDYGYTF.

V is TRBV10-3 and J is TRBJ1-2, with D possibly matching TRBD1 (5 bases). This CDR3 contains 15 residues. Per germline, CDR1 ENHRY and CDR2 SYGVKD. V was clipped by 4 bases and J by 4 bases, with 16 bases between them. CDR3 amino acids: CAISAGEGPTYGYTF. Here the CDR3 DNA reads TGTGCCATCAGTGCGGGGGAGGGCCCTACCTATGGCTACACCTTC.

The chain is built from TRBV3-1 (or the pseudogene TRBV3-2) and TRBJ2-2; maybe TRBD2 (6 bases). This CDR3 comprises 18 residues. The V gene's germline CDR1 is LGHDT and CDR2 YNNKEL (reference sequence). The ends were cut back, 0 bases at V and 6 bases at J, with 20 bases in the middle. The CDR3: CASSQEGGRGYEAGELFF. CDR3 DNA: TGTGCCAGCAGCCAAGAGGGGGGACGGGGGTATGAAGCCGGGGAGCTGTTTTTT.

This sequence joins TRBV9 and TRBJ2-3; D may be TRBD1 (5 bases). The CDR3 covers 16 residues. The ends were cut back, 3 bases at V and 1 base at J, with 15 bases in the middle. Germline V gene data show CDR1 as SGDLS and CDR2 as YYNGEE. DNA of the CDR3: TGTGCCAGCAGCGGGGGCCCCCTGGCAGGCACAGATACGCAGTATTTT. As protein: CASSGGPLAGTDTQYF.

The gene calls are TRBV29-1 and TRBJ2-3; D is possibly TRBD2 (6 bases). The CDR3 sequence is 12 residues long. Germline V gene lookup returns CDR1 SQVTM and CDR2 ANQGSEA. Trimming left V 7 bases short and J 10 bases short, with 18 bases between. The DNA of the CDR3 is TGCAGCGCGATTAACGTTGGGGAGGCGCAGTATTTT. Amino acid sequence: CSAINVGEAQYF.

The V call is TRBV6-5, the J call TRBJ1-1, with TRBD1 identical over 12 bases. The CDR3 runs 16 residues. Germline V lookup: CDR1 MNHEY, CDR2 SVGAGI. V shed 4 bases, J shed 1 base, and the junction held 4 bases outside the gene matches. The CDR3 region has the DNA TGTGCCAGCAGTTTGGGGACAGGGGGCGGGAACACTGAAGCTTTCTTT. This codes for CASSLGTGGGNTEAFF.

CDR3 in amino acids: CASSSHGDQPQHF. In DNA, the CDR3 is TGTGCCAGTAGTTCCCACGGGGATCAGCCCCAGCATTTT. The chain uses TRBV19 and TRBJ1-5; D not resolved. The CDR3 sequence is 13 residues long. Trimming removed 5 bases from V and 5 bases from J, with 10 bases in between. The germline CDR1 and CDR2 sequences are LNHDA and SQIVND (reference sequence).

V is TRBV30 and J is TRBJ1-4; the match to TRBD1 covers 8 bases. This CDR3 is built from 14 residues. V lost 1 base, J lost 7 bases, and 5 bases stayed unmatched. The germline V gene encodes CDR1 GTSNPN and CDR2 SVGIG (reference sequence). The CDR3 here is CAWSAGGGGEKLFF. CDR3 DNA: TGTGCCTGGAGTGCAGGGGGCGGGGGTGAAAAACTGTTTTTT.

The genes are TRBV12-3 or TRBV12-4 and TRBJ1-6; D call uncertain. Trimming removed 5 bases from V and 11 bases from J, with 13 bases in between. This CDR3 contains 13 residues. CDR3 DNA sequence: TGTGCCAGCAGTCCCCCCCCGAGGACACCCCTCCACTTT. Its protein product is CASSPPPRTPLHF.

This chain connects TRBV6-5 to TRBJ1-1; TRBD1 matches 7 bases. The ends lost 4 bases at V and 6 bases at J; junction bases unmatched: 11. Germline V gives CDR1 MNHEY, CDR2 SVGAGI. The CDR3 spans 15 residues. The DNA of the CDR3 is TGTGCCAGCAGTTTAATTCGACAGGGACTCTCTGAAGCTTTCTTT. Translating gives CASSLIRQGLSEAFF.

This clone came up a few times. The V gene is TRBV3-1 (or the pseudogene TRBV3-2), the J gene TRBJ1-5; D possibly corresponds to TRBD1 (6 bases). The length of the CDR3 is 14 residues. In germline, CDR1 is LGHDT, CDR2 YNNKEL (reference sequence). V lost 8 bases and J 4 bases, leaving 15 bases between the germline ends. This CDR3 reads CASATGLRNQPQHF. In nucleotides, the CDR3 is TGTGCCAGCGCTACAGGGTTAAGGAATCAGCCCCAGCATTTT.

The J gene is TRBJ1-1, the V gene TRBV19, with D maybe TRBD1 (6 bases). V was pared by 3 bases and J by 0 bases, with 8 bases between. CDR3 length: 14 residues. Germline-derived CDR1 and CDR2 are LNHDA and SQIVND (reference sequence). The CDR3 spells CASSIHRVNTEAFF. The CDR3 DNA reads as TGTGCCAGTAGTATTCACAGGGTGAACACTGAAGCTTTCTTT.